The 15 T cell receptor beta chains given below trace back to one sample, sequenced in a study of cytomegalovirus exposure and HLA in healthy donors. A multiplex PCR was run with 60 Vbeta primers and 13 Jbeta primers. Method: immunoSEQ multiplex PCR; TCRdb's copy keeps in-frame clones and lacks some. The sample lists about 160,000 clones, about 71% occurring once. Source material: PBMCs. These receptors all stem from a man aged 50 to 60 in good health and CMV-seronegative.

This chain joins TRBV7-8 and TRBJ2-7; D possibly corresponds to TRBD1 (6 bases). The CDR3 length is 16 residues. Germline V CDR1 and CDR2: SGHVS, FQNEAQ. The V and J ends lost 5 bases and 4 bases respectively, with 21 bases between them. CDR3 in amino acids: CASSKGSGHGSYEQYF. CDR3 in DNA: TGTGCCAGCAGCAAGGGCTCGGGACACGGTTCTTACGAGCAGTACTTC.

This chain connects TRBV28 to TRBJ2-3; 9 positions agree with TRBD1. Trimming cost V 1 base and J 7 bases; bases outside gene matches: 6. This CDR3 has 15 residues. Looked up from germline, CDR1 is MDHEN and CDR2 is SYDVKM. The CDR3, as DNA: TGTGCCAGCAGTTTATTTACAGGGGGCAAATATACGCAGTATTTT. Translating it yields CASSLFTGGKYTQYF.

This clone has more than one count but fewer than ten. This chain connects TRBV5-4 to TRBJ1-6; TRBD1 matches at 8 bases. CDR1 SGHNT and CDR2 YYREEE come from the germline V gene (reference sequence). This CDR3 spans 15 amino acids. V shed 2 bases and J 9 bases; nucleotides not matched to a gene: 7. Written as DNA, the CDR3 is TGTGCCAGCAGCTTCGGACAGGGAGACAGTTCACCCCTCCACTTT. Translated, it gives CASSFGQGDSSPLHF.

This chain connects TRBV9 to TRBJ1-1, with 9 bases identical to TRBD1. This CDR3 is built from 15 residues. J was trimmed by 1 base and V by 3 bases; bases with no gene match: 4. Per the germline V gene, CDR1 is SGDLS and CDR2 is YYNGEE. In nucleotides, the CDR3 is TGTGCCAGCAGCGACCCGGGACAGGGGAACACTGAAGCTTTCTTT. Amino acids: CASSDPGQGNTEAFF.

This clone is medium-sized in the sample. The gene calls are TRBV4-2 and TRBJ2-7; 10 bases agree with TRBD1. Germline V lookup: CDR1 LGHNA, CDR2 YNFKEQ. With 1 base clipped from V and 0 bases from J, the junction kept 0 bases outside the gene matches. The CDR3 runs to 15 residues. Here the CDR3 DNA reads TGTGCCAGCAGCCAAGGGACAGGGGGCTCCTACGAGCAGTACTTC. Its translation is CASSQGTGGSYEQYF.

As for this clone: One end of the junction varies from germline; a read error may be responsible. Other DNA sequences in the sample encode the same CDR3. The J gene is TRBJ1-1, the V gene TRBV5-4; TRBD1 matches at 7 bases. Germline CDR1 is SGHNT and CDR2 is YYREEE (reference sequence). The length of the CDR3 is 14 residues. The CDR3 spells CASSLGQMNTEAFF. CDR3 bases: TGTGCCAGCAGTTTGGGACAGATGAACACTGAAGCTTTCTTT.

The chain combines TRBV6-6 with TRBJ2-7; 7 bases align to TRBD1. The CDR3 runs to 14 residues. Germline CDR1 and CDR2: MNHNY and SVGAGI (reference sequence). The ends lost 8 bases at V and 2 bases at J; junction bases unmatched: 9. In nucleotides, the CDR3 is TGTGCCAGCCTCCGGGACAGCGCGGCCTACGAGCAGTACTTC. Translating gives CASLRDSAAYEQYF.

The genes are TRBV7-9 and TRBJ2-7; 12 positions match TRBD2. V was clipped by 5 bases and J by 3 bases; unmatched bases: 5. The CDR3 contains 15 residues. Germline CDR1 SEHNR, CDR2 FQNEAQ (reference sequence). The CDR3 here is CASSILAGGIYEQYF. The CDR3 DNA reads as TGTGCCAGCAGCATACTAGCGGGGGGAATCTACGAGCAGTACTTC.

This clone was detected only a few times. This chain connects TRBV15 to TRBJ2-1; 8 nucleotides line up with TRBD2. CDR1 is LNHNV and CDR2 is YYDKDF in the germline V gene (reference sequence). CDR3 size: 13 residues. Here the CDR3 DNA reads TGTGGTACCCGGGGGGGCTCCTACAATGAGCAGTTCTTC. It specifies CGTRGGSYNEQFF.

V is TRBV23-1 and J is TRBJ1-1; 10 positions agree with TRBD1. TRBV23-1 is labeled an ORF, and its function is uncertain. V shed 4 bases, J shed 5 bases, and the junction held 13 bases outside the gene matches. The CDR3 totals 17 residues. The CDR3 DNA is TGCGCCAGCAGTCCCAGGACAGGGGGGGCTAGGAGGACTGAAGCTTTCTTT. Translated, it gives CASSPRTGGARRTEAFF.

This chain connects TRBV2 to TRBJ2-5; TRBD1 aligns across 7 bases. Germline V CDR1 and CDR2: SNHLY, FYNNEI. Losses at the gene ends were 6 bases for V and 1 base for J; bases not matched to a gene: 8. This CDR3 contains 15 residues. The CDR3 loop reads CASSLQQGLQETQYF. The CDR3 DNA reads TGTGCCAGCAGCTTACAACAGGGGCTCCAAGAGACCCAGTACTTC.

J is TRBJ1-1 and V is TRBV6-4; D not resolved. CDR1 is MRHNA and CDR2 is SNTAGT in the germline V gene. This CDR3 spans 14 amino acids. V shed 5 bases and J shed 1 base, with 11 bases lying between them. The CDR3 is CASSSTVGNTEAFF. CDR3 nucleotide sequence: TGTGCCAGCAGTAGCACAGTGGGGAACACTGAAGCTTTCTTT.

This clone was seen more than once but under ten times. V is TRBV5-4 and J is TRBJ1-2, with 11 bases identical to TRBD1. In germline, CDR1 is SGHNT, CDR2 YYREEE (reference sequence). V lost 5 bases and J lost 8; bases outside the gene matches: 11. CDR3 length: 15 residues. The CDR3 DNA reads TGTGCCAGCAGTTTTGCCGGGACAGGGGGTGGCGGCTACACCTTC. Protein: CASSFAGTGGGGYTF.

The chain joins TRBV7-2 to TRBJ2-7, with 11 bases that match TRBD1. The CDR3 contains 15 residues. Germline values: CDR1 SGHTA, CDR2 FQGNSA. V lost 5 bases, J lost 3 bases, and 6 bases stayed unmatched. The chain's CDR3 is CASSAGQGANYEQYF. The DNA for the CDR3 is TGTGCCAGCAGCGCTGGACAGGGGGCGAACTACGAGCAGTACTTC. Drawing the rest from reference TRBV7-2 and TRBJ2-7, the complete variable domain is GAGVSQSPSNKVTEKGKDVELRCDPISGHTALYWYRQSLGQGLEFLIYFQGNSAPDKSGLPSDRFSAERTGGSVSTLTIQRTQQEDSAVYLCASSAGQGANYEQYFGPGTRLTVT.

The CDR3 region has the DNA TGTGCCAGCAGTTTTATCGGGGGAAATGAGCAGTTCTTC. This gives the protein CASSFIGGNEQFF. The V call is TRBV6-6, the J call TRBJ2-1; D is perhaps TRBD2 (6 bases). CDR3 length: 13 residues. Trimming took off 4 bases at V and 7 bases at J, with 11 bases between the two ends. Germline CDR1 MNHNY, CDR2 SVGAGI (reference sequence).